This T cell receptor (beta chain) emerged from a study of Graves' ophthalmopathy and Graves' hyperthyroidism. Study-level findings and limits: Most expanded thyroid clonotypes above 0.001 frequency also appeared in blood. Ophthalmopathy versus stable hyperthyroidism: 13-signature model gave around 90% sensitivity, less than 82% specificity.

Exclusion criteria comprised other autoimmune diseases, uncontrolled infections, pregnancy or lactation in patients. PBMCs came from roughly 9.2 ml of fresh peripheral blood. Germline V gene data show CDR1 as MNHNS and CDR2 as SASEGT. The CDR3 runs 14 residues. V was cut by 6 bases and J by 1 base, with 12 bases left in between. This clonotype was recorded at least ten times. The antigen remains unidentified. Amplifying from RNA transcripts, the study obtained TCR beta CDR3 regions. Second-round multiplex PCR came after a first-round RT-PCR that employed HTBI primers. Each CDR3 protein is one row after TCRdb ran MiXCR on the multiplex PCR reads. The sample includes roughly 410,000 distinct CDR3 sequences, approximately 15% of them seen just once.

The V gene is TRBV6-1, the J gene TRBJ1-1, with D perhaps matching TRBD1 (5 bases). The receptor was isolated from a woman in her late teens or twenties with stable Graves' hyperthyroidism. The specimen sequenced was peripheral blood. CDR3 loop: CASRPQVRNTEAFF. The CDR3, as DNA: TGTGCCAGCAGACCACAGGTCCGGAACACTGAAGCTTTCTTT.